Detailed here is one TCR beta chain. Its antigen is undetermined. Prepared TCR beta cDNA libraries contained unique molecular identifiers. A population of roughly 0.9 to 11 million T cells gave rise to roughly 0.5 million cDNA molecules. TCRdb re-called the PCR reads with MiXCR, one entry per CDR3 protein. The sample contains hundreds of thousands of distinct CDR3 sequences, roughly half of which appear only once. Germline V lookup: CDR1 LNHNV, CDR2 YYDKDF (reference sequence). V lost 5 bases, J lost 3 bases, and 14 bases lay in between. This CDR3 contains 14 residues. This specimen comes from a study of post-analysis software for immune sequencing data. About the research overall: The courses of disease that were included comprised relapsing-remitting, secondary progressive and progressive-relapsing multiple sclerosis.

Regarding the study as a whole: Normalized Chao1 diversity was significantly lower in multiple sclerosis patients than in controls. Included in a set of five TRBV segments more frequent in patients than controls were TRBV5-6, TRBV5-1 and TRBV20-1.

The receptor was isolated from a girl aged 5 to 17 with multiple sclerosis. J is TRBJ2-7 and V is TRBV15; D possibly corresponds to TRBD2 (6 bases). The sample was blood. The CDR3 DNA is TGTGCCACCAGCTCCGGGAGTACCGACTACGAGCAGTACTTC. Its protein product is CATSSGSTDYEQYF. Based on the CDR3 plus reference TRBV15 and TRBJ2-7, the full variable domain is DAMVIQNPRYQVTQFGKPVTLSCSQTLNHNVMYWYQQKSSQAPKLLFHYYDKDFNNEADTPDNFQSRRPNTSFCFLDIRSPGLGDTAMYLCATSSGSTDYEQYFGPGTRLTVT.